Listed below are T cell receptor beta chains from one sample, sequenced in a study of OX40 agonist ivuxolimab in advanced cancers. Generated by immunoSEQ multiplex PCR, the TCRdb table keeps only in-frame clones and is missing some. Among 70,000 to 90,000 clones listed, around 87% were seen once. The sequenced sample was CD4+ or CD8+ T cells sorted from blood, obtained in a trial of the OX40 agonist ivuxolimab. These receptors were collected from an adult with an advanced solid tumor such as melanoma, head and neck, liver or kidney cancer. CDR3s include the opening cysteine and the closing phenylalanine or tryptophan. D genes are given only for firm matches. The size of a clone is reported for some rows only, either as once, few or many, or as a class for expanded clones.

CDR3: CASSLTVSGANVLTF; DNA: TGCGCCAGCAGCTTGACAGTCTCTGGGGCCAACGTCCTGACTTTC; V: TRBV5-1; J: TRBJ2-6; D: .; size: .
CDR3: CAWRERRVTPSPGNTIYF; DNA: TGTGCCTGGAGGGAGCGCAGGGTGACCCCATCTCCTGGAAACACCATATATTTT; V: TRBV30; J: TRBJ1-3; D: .; size: .
CDR3: CASSLYTIGAFF; DNA: TGTGCCAGCAGTTTATATACGATCGGGGCTTTCTTT; V: TRBV28; J: TRBJ1-1; D: .; size: .
CDR3: CAWSEKGTGYGYTF; DNA: TGTGCCTGGAGTGAGAAGGGGACTGGCTATGGCTACACCTTC; V: TRBV30; J: TRBJ1-2; D: .; size: .
CDR3: CASSPGTSDSSYEQYF; DNA: TGTGCCAGCAGTCCGGGGACATCTGACAGCTCCTACGAGCAGTACTTC; V: TRBV27; J: TRBJ2-7; D: .; size: few
CDR3: CASSIGGTAPYEQYF; DNA: TGTGCCAGTAGTATAGGGGGGACAGCACCCTACGAGCAGTACTTC; V: TRBV19; J: TRBJ2-7; D: TRBD1; size: once
CDR3: CSVTSTNEQFF; DNA: TGCAGCGTTACCAGCACCAATGAGCAGTTCTTC; V: TRBV29-1; J: TRBJ2-1; D: .; size: .
CDR3: CSVGLDTQYF; DNA: TGCAGCGTTGGGTTGGATACGCAGTATTTT; V: TRBV29-1; J: TRBJ2-3; D: .; size: .
CDR3: CASSLVQGNNSPLHF; DNA: TGTGCCAGCAGCTTAGTACAGGGTAATAATTCACCCCTCCACTTT; V: TRBV7-2; J: TRBJ1-6; D: .; size: .
CDR3: CASSLSPVDPLGNQPQHF; DNA: TGTGCCAGCTCCCTCAGCCCTGTAGATCCCCTAGGCAATCAGCCCCAGCATTTT; V: TRBV18; J: TRBJ1-5; D: .; size: .
CDR3: CAWSLTGGSSPLHF; DNA: TGTGCCTGGAGTTTGACAGGGGGAAGCTCACCCCTCCACTTT; V: TRBV30; J: TRBJ1-6; D: TRBD1; size: few
CDR3: CASSLSGETQYF; DNA: TGTGCCAGCAGCTTATCCGGGGAGACCCAGTACTTC; V: TRBV7-9; J: TRBJ2-5; D: .; size: .
CDR3: CASSLERETQYF; DNA: TGTGCCAGCAGCTTAGAGCGGGAGACCCAGTACTTC; V: TRBV7-8; J: TRBJ2-5; D: .; size: .
CDR3: CASSLAQGARGYGYTF; DNA: TGTGCCAGCAGCTTAGCACAGGGGGCGCGAGGCTATGGCTACACCTTC; V: TRBV7-9; J: TRBJ1-2; D: TRBD1; size: .
CDR3: CASSLIGGRVTDTQYF; DNA: TGTGCCAGCAGCTTAATAGGCGGGAGAGTTACAGATACGCAGTATTTT; V: TRBV7-3; J: TRBJ2-3; D: TRBD2; size: .
CDR3: CASSPSGTSPLHF; DNA: TGTGCCAGCTCACCTTCAGGGACCTCACCCCTCCACTTT; V: TRBV18; J: TRBJ1-6; D: .; size: .
CDR3: CASSLAGGTYEQYF; DNA: TGTGCCAGCAGTTTGGCAGGGGGGACCTACGAGCAGTACTTC; V: TRBV28; J: TRBJ2-7; D: .; size: .
CDR3: CASRASGRYEQYF; DNA: TGTGCCAGCAGGGCTAGCGGGAGATACGAGCAGTACTTC; V: TRBV6-5; J: TRBJ2-7; D: TRBD2; size: .
CDR3: CASSSQTGGEQYF; DNA: TGTGCCAGCAGTTCCCAGACAGGGGGCGAGCAGTACTTC; V: TRBV6-6; J: TRBJ2-7; D: TRBD1; size: .
CDR3: CASSPDTSYEQYF; DNA: TGTGCCAGCAGCCCCGACACTTCCTACGAGCAGTACTTC; V: TRBV14; J: TRBJ2-7; D: .; size: few
CDR3: CASLLGTGIYDTEAFF; DNA: TGTGCCAGCCTTTTGGGAACAGGGATTTATGACACTGAAGCTTTCTTT; V: TRBV2; J: TRBJ1-1; D: .; size: .
CDR3: CASSVEPGTNIQYF; DNA: TGTGCCAGCAGCGTAGAACCAGGGACCAACATTCAGTACTTC; V: TRBV9; J: TRBJ2-4; D: .; size: .